This record concerns one TCR beta chain sequence. Germline assignment: CDR1 SGHRS and CDR2 YFSETQ. This CDR3 region has 15 residues. V lost 0 bases and J lost 6; bases outside the gene matches: 6. The data were taken from a study of blood T cell repertoires in COVID-19. About the research overall: The cDNA or gDNA used as material had been derived from T cells, B-cell-depleted T cells, or PBMCs.

Per the authors' pipeline: Nucleated cell number was recorded as an estimate derived from reference gene primer amplification. Data came from immunoSEQ multiplex PCR; TCRdb stores just in-frame clones and leaves some out. The V and J calls and the clone size are those of that table, but D and trimming were determined from the DNA. Among 150,000 to 200,000 clones, around 80% were seen once, and the ten largest hold 8% to 13%. This TCR was sampled from a man aged 60-69 years with active or convalescent COVID-19. The material sequenced was peripheral blood. V usage is TRBV5-1 and J usage is TRBJ2-7; TRBD2 agrees at 10 bases. The CDR3 sequence is CASSLDVAGGREQYF. The CDR3 nucleotides are TGCGCCAGCAGCTTGGATGTAGCGGGGGGCCGCGAGCAGTACTTC.